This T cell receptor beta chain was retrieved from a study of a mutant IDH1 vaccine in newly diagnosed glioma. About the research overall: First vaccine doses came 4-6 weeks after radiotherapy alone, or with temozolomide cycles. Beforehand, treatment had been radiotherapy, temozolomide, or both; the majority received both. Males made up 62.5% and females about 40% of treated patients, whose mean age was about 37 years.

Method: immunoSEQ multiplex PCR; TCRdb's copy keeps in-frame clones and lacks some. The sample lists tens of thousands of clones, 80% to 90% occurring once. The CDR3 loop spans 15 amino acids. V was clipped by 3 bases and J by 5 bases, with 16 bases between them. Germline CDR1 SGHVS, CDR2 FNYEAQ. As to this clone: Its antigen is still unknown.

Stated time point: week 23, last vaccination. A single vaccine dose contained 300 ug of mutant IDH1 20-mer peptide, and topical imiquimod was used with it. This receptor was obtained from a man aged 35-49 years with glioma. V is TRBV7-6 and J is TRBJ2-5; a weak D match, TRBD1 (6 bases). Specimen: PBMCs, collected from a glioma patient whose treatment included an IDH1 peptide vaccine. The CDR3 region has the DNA TGTGCCAGCAGCTTTAAGGGGGAAACGGGGGAGACCCAGTACTTC. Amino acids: CASSFKGETGETQYF.